The source of this T cell receptor (beta chain) is a study of blood T cells in healthy people across ages. The V gene lost 0 bases and the J gene lost 4 bases, with 12 bases spanning the gap. Germline assignment: CDR1 MNHEY and CDR2 SVGAGI. The CDR3 is 15 residues long. Every donor contributed about 10 milliliters of peripheral blood by blood draw. PCR was performed a second time for about 7 to 11 cycles using a sample-barcoded 5' primer and a J-beta primer mix. TCRdb analysed the 5' RACE reads with MiXCR anew, one entry per CDR3 protein. The sample holds over 1.5 million distinct CDR3 sequences, roughly 50% seen once. This clonotype was recorded a few times.

This TCR derives from a middle-aged woman in good health. The sample taken for sequencing was blood. The chain carries TRBV6-5 and TRBJ2-5, with D tentatively TRBD1 or TRBD2 (6 bases each). The CDR3 is CASSYSRGGIETQYF. In DNA, the CDR3 is TGTGCCAGCAGTTACTCGAGAGGGGGGATAGAGACCCAGTACTTC.